Presented here are 27 T cell receptor beta chains from one specimen sequenced in a study of T cells in Graves' hyperthyroidism and ophthalmopathy. From RNA transcripts, TCR beta CDR3 regions were amplified. Researchers ran a first-round RT-PCR on the TCR CDR3 using the HTBI primer set. TCRdb re-derived calls from the multiplex PCR reads in MiXCR, one entry per CDR3 protein. The sample gives some 550,000 distinct CDR3 sequences, roughly 20% of which show up once; about 30% is in the top ten. The sample taken for sequencing was blood. These receptors were collected from a man between 18 and 29 years old with Graves' hyperthyroidism.

This clonotype was recorded many times. This chain joins TRBV15 and TRBJ2-7; D is undetermined. The V end was cut by 1 base, the J end by 7 bases, with 11 bases between. Germline V gene sequence: CDR1 LNHNV, CDR2 YYDKDF (reference sequence). There are 13 residues in the CDR3. The DNA for the CDR3 is TGTGCCACCAGCAGAGTCCCGTCTAGGGAGCAGTACTTC. This encodes CATSRVPSREQYF.

This clonotype was picked up many times. The chain joins TRBV11-1 to TRBJ1-1; TRBD1 might be the D (5 bases). With 2 bases removed from V and 5 bases from J, the gap between germline ends came to 18 bases. From germline, CDR1 is SGHAT and CDR2 FQDESV (reference sequence). The CDR3 covers 16 residues. The CDR3 spells CASSLQSTSWGTEAFF. Written as DNA, the CDR3 is TGTGCCAGCAGCTTACAATCGACAAGCTGGGGGACTGAAGCTTTCTTT.

This clonotype has at least ten counts. This sequence joins TRBV5-6 and TRBJ1-3; 8 bases are a match to TRBD1. V was pared by 5 bases and J by 1 base, with 20 bases of the junction left unmatched. The CDR3 covers 20 residues. CDR1 and CDR2 (germline): SGHDT, YYEEEE. The CDR3 protein is CASSRTGGTNLWASGNTIYF. The DNA of the CDR3 is TGTGCCAGCAGTAGAACAGGGGGTACCAATTTATGGGCTTCTGGAAACACCATATATTTT.

At least ten counts were recorded for this clonotype. The V and J genes are TRBV7-2 and TRBJ1-2, with D uncertain. V shed 1 base and J shed 2 bases, with 5 bases lying between them. The CDR3 is 13 amino acids. CDR1 is SGHTA and CDR2 is FQGNSA in the germline V gene. CDR3 DNA sequence: TGTGCCAGCAGCTTAGTCCGCAACTATGGCTACACCTTC. The encoded protein is CASSLVRNYGYTF. Looking up the rest from reference TRBV7-2 and TRBJ1-2 gives the full variable domain: GAGVSQSPSNKVTEKGKDVELRCDPISGHTALYWYRQSLGQGLEFLIYFQGNSAPDKSGLPSDRFSAERTGGSVSTLTIQRTQQEDSAVYLCASSLVRNYGYTFGSGTRLTVV.

This clonotype was counted at least ten times. The genes are TRBV14 and TRBJ1-5; D gene uncertain. Looked up from germline, CDR1 is SGHDN and CDR2 is FVKESK. CDR3 length: 16 amino acids. V was trimmed by 0 bases and J by 7 bases, leaving 16 bases between them. This CDR3 is CASSQDHAGRRQPQHF. The CDR3 coding sequence is TGTGCCAGCAGCCAAGATCACGCAGGACGGAGACAGCCCCAGCATTTT. Looking up the rest from reference TRBV14 and TRBJ1-5 gives the full variable domain: EAGVTQFPSHSVIEKGQTVTLRCDPISGHDNLYWYRRVMGKEIKFLLHFVKESKQDESGMPNNRFLAERTGGTYSTLKVQPAELEDSGVYFCASSQDHAGRRQPQHFGDGTRLSIL.

The table lists this clonotype with a few counts. V usage is TRBV20-1 and J usage is TRBJ1-1; a possible D gene is TRBD1 (5 bases). Germline V gene lookup returns CDR1 DFQATT and CDR2 SNEGSKA (reference sequence). Trimming removed 1 base from V and 11 bases from J, with 11 bases in between. CDR3 size: 11 residues. In DNA form, the CDR3 reads TGCAGTGCTAGAGTAGGGGAGGGGGCTTTCTTT. Translating it yields CSARVGEGAFF.

This clonotype appeared many times. The chain employs TRBV24-1 and TRBJ1-2; TRBD1 aligns across 7 bases. The trim removed 5 bases at V and 4 bases at J, leaving 6 bases unmatched. CDR1 is KGHDR, CDR2 SFDVKD, per germline. This CDR3 spans 14 amino acids. CDR3: CATSAGGKVYGYTF. DNA for the CDR3: TGTGCCACCAGTGCAGGGGGGAAAGTCTATGGCTACACCTTC.

The chain links TRBV12-3 or TRBV12-4 to TRBJ1-2; 11 bases agree with TRBD1. The CDR3 is 15 residues long. V trimming: 5 bases; J trimming: 7 bases; junction bases outside the gene matches: 9. The CDR3 bases are TGTGCCAGCAGTAGAAGGACAGGGGGCAAGGGTGGCTACACCTTC. This translates into CASSRRTGGKGGYTF.

This chain links TRBV24-1 with TRBJ2-2; D remains unclear. The ends were cut back, 4 bases at V and 1 base at J, with 12 bases in the middle. The CDR3 consists of 16 residues. Germline V lookup: CDR1 KGHDR, CDR2 SFDVKD. DNA for the CDR3: TGTGCCACCAGTGACCTGAGGCTGGGGAACACCGGGGAGCTGTTTTTT. Residues: CATSDLRLGNTGELFF.

This clonotype was observed at least ten times. The chain has TRBV28 and TRBJ1-5; unclear D gene. The CDR3 sequence is 12 residues long. Per germline, CDR1 MDHEN and CDR2 SYDVKM. V lost 6 bases and J 4 bases, leaving 7 bases between the germline ends. The CDR3 nucleotides are TGTGCCAGCAGCCTCATAAATCAGCCCCAGCATTTT. Its protein is CASSLINQPQHF.

Ten or more counts support this clonotype. The chain recombines TRBV28 with TRBJ1-2; D is possibly TRBD1 (5 bases). This CDR3 has 16 amino acids. CDR1 is MDHEN, CDR2 SYDVKM, per germline. V gave up 6 bases and J gave up 4 bases, with 21 bases separating them. The CDR3 DNA sequence: TGTGCCAGCAGATCCGAAACAGGCTCTTCTAGCTATGGCTACACCTTC. This translates into CASRSETGSSSYGYTF.

This chain uses TRBV3-1 with TRBJ2-4, with 7 bases aligning to TRBD2. J lost 9 bases, V lost 1 base, and 3 bases had no gene match. The CDR3 has 13 amino acids. The germline CDR1 and CDR2 sequences are LGHDT and YNNKEL (reference sequence). The CDR3 coding sequence is TGTGCCAGCAGCCAAGTGACGGGAGGCATTCAGTACTTC. Amino acids: CASSQVTGGIQYF.

This clonotype came up a few times. The rearrangement uses TRBV2 and TRBJ1-2, with TRBD1 as a possible D gene (6 bases). Germline V gene data show CDR1 as SNHLY and CDR2 as FYNNEI. The CDR3 consists of 13 residues. Trimming removed 2 bases at V and 4 bases at J, with 8 bases between. CDR3 amino acids: CASSEWGLYGYTF. The CDR3 DNA reads TGTGCCAGCAGTGAATGGGGGCTCTATGGCTACACCTTC.

V gene TRBV28 combines with J gene TRBJ1-2; possibly TRBD1 for D (5 bases). Per germline, CDR1 MDHEN and CDR2 SYDVKM. Trimming removed 2 bases from V and 8 bases from J, with 12 bases in between. CDR3 length: 13 residues. CDR3 protein: CASSLVRERGYTF. The CDR3 coding sequence is TGTGCCAGCAGTTTAGTCAGGGAGCGCGGCTACACCTTC.

This rearrangement joins TRBV6-1 to TRBJ2-5; D possibly uses TRBD1 or TRBD2 (5 bases each). The CDR3 contains 13 residues. In germline, CDR1 is MNHNS, CDR2 SASEGT. Trimming shortened V by 8 bases and J by 1 base, and 11 bases separated the two germline ends. CDR3 residues: CASQGRFQETQYF. CDR3 DNA: TGTGCCAGCCAGGGACGGTTCCAAGAGACCCAGTACTTC.

The chain uses TRBV28 and TRBJ2-5; 7 nucleotides match TRBD1. The germline V gene has CDR1 MDHEN and CDR2 SYDVKM. CDR3 size: 15 residues. Trimming removed 6 bases from V and 1 base from J; junction bases left unmatched: 8. Here the CDR3 reads CASSSPRGFQETQYF. The CDR3 DNA reads TGTGCCAGCAGCTCACCCAGGGGGTTCCAAGAGACCCAGTACTTC. Complete variable domain (other parts from reference TRBV28 and TRBJ2-5): DVKVTQSSRYLVKRTGEKVFLECVQDMDHENMFWYRQDPGLGLRLIYFSYDVKMKEKGDIPEGYSVSREKKERFSLILESASTNQTSMYLCASSSPRGFQETQYFGPGTRLLVL.

This clonotype has ten or more counts. V is TRBV2 and J is TRBJ2-5, with unresolved D. This CDR3 has 15 amino acids. CDR1 is SNHLY, CDR2 FYNNEI, per germline. The V end was cut by 0 bases, the J end by 4 bases, with 12 bases between. The CDR3 region has the DNA TGTGCCAGCAGTGAAGCGCTTCTGGGGTTAGAGACCCAGTACTTC. It specifies CASSEALLGLETQYF. The full variable domain, with the rest looked up from reference TRBV2 and TRBJ2-5, is EPEVTQTPSHQVTQMGQEVILRCVPISNHLYFYWYRQILGQKVEFLVSFYNNEISEKSEIFDDQFSVERPDGSNFTLKIRSTKLEDSAMYFCASSEALLGLETQYFGPGTRLLVL.

The chain uses TRBV30 and TRBJ1-6; 10 positions agree with TRBD1. V lost 2 bases and J lost 9; bases outside the gene matches: 4. Germline V lookup: CDR1 GTSNPN, CDR2 SVGIG (reference sequence). The CDR3 loop spans 14 amino acids. The CDR3 DNA sequence: TGTGCCTGGAGTTTGGGGACAGGGGCTTCACCCCTCCACTTT. Translating it yields CAWSLGTGASPLHF.

This clonotype was seen ten or more times. V gene TRBV15 combines with J gene TRBJ2-5; D may correspond to TRBD1 or TRBD2 (5 bases each). The CDR3 runs to 15 residues. Germline CDR1 reads LNHNV; CDR2 reads YYDKDF (reference sequence). Trimming shortened V by 3 bases and J by 0 bases, and 11 bases separated the two germline ends. The CDR3 coding sequence is TGTGCCACCAGCAGTCGGGACGCCTACCAAGAGACCCAGTACTTC. Its translation is CATSSRDAYQETQYF.

In its sample, this clonotype was seen many times. This chain links TRBV12-3 or TRBV12-4 with TRBJ2-5; 15 nucleotides align to TRBD2. The length of the CDR3 is 18 residues. J gave up 4 bases and V 1 base, and 7 bases lay outside the gene matches. In nucleotides, the CDR3 is TGTGCCAGCAGTTTAGGGACTAGCGGGGGGGCCTCTGGAGAGACCCAGTACTTC. Translated, it gives CASSLGTSGGASGETQYF.

This clonotype was seen ten or more times. The chain is built from TRBV12-3 or TRBV12-4 and TRBJ1-2; 7 bases match TRBD1. CDR3 length: 16 amino acids. Germline trimming cut 4 bases from V and 8 bases from J; bases unmatched to any gene: 16. Here the CDR3 reads CASSSTGTVGGWGYTF. CDR3 coding DNA: TGTGCCAGCAGTTCCACCGGGACAGTCGGCGGATGGGGCTACACCTTC.

The table lists this clonotype with a count of one. The genes are TRBV4-1 and TRBJ2-5; 10 nucleotides align to TRBD2. Germline-derived CDR1 and CDR2 are MGHRA and YSYEKL. There are 18 residues in the CDR3. V gave up 1 base and J gave up 7 bases; unmatched junction bases: 15. The CDR3 loop reads CASSQGASGSQGVGTQYF. In nucleotides, the CDR3 is TGCGCCAGCAGCCAAGGGGCTAGCGGGAGCCAAGGGGTCGGGACCCAGTACTTC.

This clonotype appeared many times. The chain carries TRBV12-3 or TRBV12-4 and TRBJ1-2; 8 positions agree with TRBD1. The CDR3 is 13 residues long. Trimming removed 6 bases from V and 7 bases from J; junction bases left unmatched: 7. The CDR3 nucleotides read TGTGCCAGCAGAGGCGGACAGGGACTTGGCTACACCTTC. Protein product: CASRGGQGLGYTF.

This clonotype was seen many times. The chain carries TRBV2 and TRBJ1-1; D is undetermined. The CDR3 runs 14 residues. Trimming stripped 7 bases from V and 0 bases from J, with 12 bases between. Looked up from germline, CDR1 is SNHLY and CDR2 is FYNNEI. CDR3 nucleotides: TGTGCCAGCAAGACGGAAATCTTGAACACTGAAGCTTTCTTT. This translates into CASKTEILNTEAFF.

Regarding this clonotype: The junction does not match germline at one end; this may be a read error. The CDR3 DNA follows: TGCGCCAGCAGCTTCGGGACAGGGGTAATGAAGACTGAAGCTTGCTTT. Protein sequence: CASSFGTGVMKTEACF. This chain uses TRBV5-1 with TRBJ1-1, with 10 bases that match TRBD1. This CDR3 is 16 amino acids long. Germline V gene lookup returns CDR1 SGHRS and CDR2 YFSETQ.

This clonotype was picked up many times. This chain uses TRBV6-1 with TRBJ1-2, with D possibly being TRBD1 (5 bases). CDR1 is MNHNS, CDR2 SASEGT, per germline. Trimming stripped 7 bases from V and 8 bases from J, with 11 bases between. The CDR3 consists of 11 residues. The CDR3: CASTNSGGYTF. The CDR3 nucleotides read TGTGCCAGCACCAACTCAGGGGGCTACACCTTC.

This clonotype occurred many times. This rearrangement joins TRBV12-3 or TRBV12-4 to TRBJ1-5, with D unclear. V was trimmed by 6 bases and J by 4 bases, leaving 7 bases between them. CDR3 size: 12 residues. CDR3 bases: TGTGCCAGCAGGGACGGGAATCAGCCCCAGCATTTT. This translates into CASRDGNQPQHF.